Listed here are 12 T cell receptor beta chains from one sample, sequenced in a study of CD8+CD57+ T cells in acquired aplastic anemia. Genomic DNA provided the template from which TCR beta VDJ and CDR3 profiles were obtained. TCRdb reprocessed the reads with MiXCR, giving one entry per CDR3 protein. The sample includes around 180,000 distinct CDR3 sequences, 55% to 80% of them seen just once. The sample was sorted CD4+, CD8+, or CD8+CD57+ T cells (not recorded which) from PBMCs. The origin of the receptors is a human donor in good health.

This clonotype was observed a single time. The chain is built from TRBV24-1 and TRBJ2-5, with 8 bases fitting TRBD1. Germline-derived CDR1 and CDR2 are KGHDR and SFDVKD. The J segment lost 6 bases and the V segment lost 9 bases, leaving 14 bases of the junction unmatched. This CDR3 contains 15 residues. The CDR3 coding sequence is TGTGCCACCGAATCGGCCGGACAGGGTTATCAGACCCAGTACTTC. Protein sequence: CATESAGQGYQTQYF.

V gene TRBV7-9 combines with J gene TRBJ2-3; TRBD2 might be the D (5 bases). Germline assignment: CDR1 SEHNR and CDR2 FQNEAQ (reference sequence). Trimming removed 0 bases from V and 3 bases from J, with 10 bases in between. The CDR3 loop spans 15 amino acids. In DNA form, the CDR3 reads TGTGCCAGCAGCTTAGCGCAGAGGGCGACAGATACGCAGTATTTT. Amino acid sequence: CASSLAQRATDTQYF.

This clonotype has ten or more counts. The rearrangement joins TRBV29-1 to TRBJ1-1; no definite D call. Trimming cost V 2 bases and J 3 bases, with 7 bases left between them. The CDR3 totals 12 residues. Per the germline V gene, CDR1 is SQVTM and CDR2 is ANQGSEA. DNA of the CDR3: TGCAGCGTTGAAAGAGAGGACACTGAAGCTTTCTTT. Residues: CSVEREDTEAFF.

The chain recombines TRBV12-3 or TRBV12-4 with TRBJ1-5, with D maybe TRBD1 (5 bases). Trimming took off 5 bases at V and 2 bases at J, with 7 bases between the two ends. CDR3 length: 13 residues. The CDR3 DNA reads as TGTGCCAGCAGTAGGGGAGGCAATCAGCCCCAGCATTTT. Its translation: CASSRGGNQPQHF.

A remark on this clonotype: A much bigger clone sits one base away, suggesting this may be a read error. The V call is TRBV9, the J call TRBJ2-1, with 14 bases identical to TRBD2. CDR3 length: 16 residues. J was trimmed by 9 bases and V by 3 bases; bases with no gene match: 8. Per the germline V gene, CDR1 is SGDLS and CDR2 is YYNGEE. The CDR3 DNA reads TGTGCCAGCAGCGAACGACTAGCGGGAGGGGGTGGTGAGCAGTTCTTC. Its protein product is CASSERLAGGGGEQFF. Supplemented by reference TRBV9 and TRBJ2-1, the full variable domain reads DSGVTQTPKHLITATGQRVTLRCSPRSGDLSVYWYQQSLDQGLQFLIQYYNGEERAKGNILERFSAQQFPDLHSELNLSSLELGDSALYFCASSERLAGGGGEQFFGPGTRLTVL.

On this clonotype: A read error may produce the germline difference seen at one junction end. The V call is TRBV7-9, the J call TRBJ1-2; no clear D gene. This CDR3 contains 13 residues. CDR1 and CDR2 (germline): SEHNR, FQNEAQ (reference sequence). CDR3 sequence reads: CASSKGKGYGYTF. DNA of the CDR3: TGCGCCAGCAGCAAGGGTAAGGGATATGGCTACACCTTC.

This chain joins TRBV20-1 and TRBJ2-7; no clear D. The V end was cut by 0 bases, the J end by 6 bases, with 6 bases between. In germline, CDR1 is DFQATT, CDR2 SNEGSKA (reference sequence). The CDR3 has 11 residues. The CDR3 loop reads CSARDFPEQYF. The CDR3 bases are TGCAGTGCTAGAGATTTTCCCGAGCAGTACTTC.

The gene calls are TRBV6-1 and TRBJ1-1; D is undetermined. The CDR3 contains 16 residues. From germline, CDR1 is MNHNS and CDR2 SASEGT. V was clipped by 8 bases and J by 0 bases, with 19 bases between them. DNA for the CDR3: TGTGCCAGCTCACCACCTTATGAAGATTTGAACACTGAAGCTTTCTTT. Its translation is CASSPPYEDLNTEAFF.

Details on this clonotype: The junction differs from germline at one of its ends, possibly a read error. V usage is TRBV5-1 and J usage is TRBJ2-7, with D possibly matching TRBD1 (7 bases). This CDR3 contains 14 residues. Germline V CDR1 and CDR2: SGHRS, YFSETQ. The CDR3 nucleotides read TGCGCCAGCAGCGCGGGACAGATCTCCTCCGAGCAGTACTTC. It is translated as CASSAGQISSEQYF.

This chain joins TRBV24-1 and TRBJ1-5; D not resolved. The germline V gene encodes CDR1 KGHDR and CDR2 SFDVKD. CDR3 size: 15 residues. V was cut by 3 bases and J by 2 bases, with 10 bases left in between. This CDR3 is CATSDALGGNQPQHF. DNA of the CDR3: TGTGCCACCAGTGATGCCCTTGGGGGCAATCAGCCCCAGCATTTT.

V gene TRBV15 combines with J gene TRBJ1-6, with D unresolved. CDR1 is LNHNV and CDR2 is YYDKDF in the germline V gene (reference sequence). The germline V and J ends were trimmed by 3 bases and 3 bases, with 12 bases remaining between them. The CDR3 is 16 amino acids. The CDR3 sequence is CATSRSRGSYNSPLHF. CDR3 bases: TGTGCCACCAGCAGGAGTCGCGGGAGCTATAATTCACCCCTCCACTTT. Complete variable domain (other parts from reference TRBV15 and TRBJ1-6): DAMVIQNPRYQVTQFGKPVTLSCSQTLNHNVMYWYQQKSSQAPKLLFHYYDKDFNNEADTPDNFQSRRPNTSFCFLDIRSPGLGDTAMYLCATSRSRGSYNSPLHFGNGTRLTVT.

This clonotype was detected only a few times. This chain joins TRBV13 and TRBJ2-7; the D gene is possibly TRBD1 (6 bases). CDR1 PRHDT and CDR2 FYEKMQ come from the germline V gene (reference sequence). Trimming left V 4 bases short and J 0 bases short, with 10 bases between. This CDR3 contains 14 residues. CDR3 nucleotides: TGTGCCAGCAGCTACCACAGGGCCTCCTACGAGCAGTACTTC. Amino acids: CASSYHRASYEQYF.